The clone carrying this T cell receptor beta chain was detected only a few times. The data were obtained in a study of blood T cell repertoires in COVID-19. Generated by immunoSEQ multiplex PCR, the TCRdb table keeps only in-frame clones and is missing some. The sample gives over 300,000 clones, 70% to 90% of which show up once; roughly 2.3% is in the top ten. Two negative PCRs, clearance, or symptom resolution characterized the recovered Cohort 3 donors. Trimming cost V 6 bases and J 3 bases; bases outside gene matches: 7. This CDR3 contains 14 residues. Germline V CDR1 and CDR2: MRHNA, SNTAGT. This TCR came from a man aged 30 to 45 who had recovered from COVID-19. The sequencing sample was made of PBMCs or T cells enriched from blood (not recorded which). The rearrangement uses TRBV6-4 and TRBJ1-1; 7 nucleotides agree with TRBD1. The CDR3 sequence: CASRKGGADTEAFF. DNA of the CDR3: TGTGCCAGCAGAAAAGGGGGCGCGGACACTGAAGCTTTCTTT.